The 30 T cell receptor beta chains in this list originate from one sample, sequenced in a study of identical twins. TCRdb fed the 5' RACE reads into MiXCR, producing one record per CDR3 protein. The table has 500,000 to 700,000 distinct CDR3 sequences, less than 9% seen once; the top ten hold 1.6%. These same data were also listed under a study on yellow fever vaccine responses in identical twins.

Sample: PBMCs. These receptors all come from a woman in her late teens or twenties in good health.

This clonotype has just a few counts. The chain links TRBV28 to TRBJ2-7, with D possibly TRBD2 on 6 matching bases. V was cut by 3 bases and J by 5 bases, with 17 bases left in between. CDR1 is MDHEN, CDR2 SYDVKM, per germline. CDR3 length: 15 amino acids. CDR3 DNA sequence: TGTGCCAGCAGTTTGGGCGGGGCTCTTTTGGACGAGCAGTACTTC. This sequence encodes CASSLGGALLDEQYF.

With regard to this clonotype: This clone may be a read error of a much larger clone one base away. This chain joins TRBV20-1 and TRBJ1-2, with no clear D. Germline CDR1 is DFQATT and CDR2 is SNEGSKA (reference sequence). CDR3 length: 12 residues. The CDR3, as DNA: TGCAGTGCTAGAGACAGAAACTATGGCTACGCCTTC. Amino acids: CSARDRNYGYAF.

A few counts support this clonotype. This sequence joins TRBV6-1 and TRBJ2-3; 12 bases map to TRBD2. The junction had 9 bases not matched to a gene; V was cut back by 8 bases and J by 6 bases. From germline, CDR1 is MNHNS and CDR2 SASEGT. The CDR3 is 15 amino acids. CDR3 region: CASAISGTSGDTQYF. The CDR3 DNA reads TGTGCCAGCGCGATCTCCGGGACTAGCGGGGATACGCAGTATTTT.

The V gene is TRBV4-2, the J gene TRBJ2-3; D unresolved. The germline V gene has CDR1 LGHNA and CDR2 YNFKEQ. The V gene lost 0 bases and the J gene lost 2 bases, with 15 bases spanning the gap. The CDR3 contains 17 residues. The CDR3 sequence: CASSQEYPATPTDTQYF. The CDR3 DNA is TGTGCCAGCAGCCAAGAGTATCCTGCGACCCCCACAGATACGCAGTATTTT.

The sample holds many counts of this clonotype. V usage is TRBV9 and J usage is TRBJ1-2; TRBD1 might be the D (6 bases). Germline values: CDR1 SGDLS, CDR2 YYNGEE. This CDR3 is 14 amino acids long. Trimming stripped 6 bases from V and 0 bases from J, with 12 bases between. CDR3 protein: CASTGGQPNYGYTF. For the CDR3, the DNA is TGTGCCAGCACTGGTGGACAGCCTAACTATGGCTACACCTTC.

The rearrangement uses TRBV6-5 and TRBJ2-7, with no clear D. Trimming shortened V by 3 bases and J by 0 bases, and 12 bases separated the two germline ends. The CDR3 extends over 15 amino acids. Germline V lookup: CDR1 MNHEY, CDR2 SVGAGI. CDR3 loop: CASSYRETDSYEQYF. CDR3 DNA: TGTGCCAGCAGTTATCGAGAGACGGACTCCTACGAGCAGTACTTC.

The gene calls are TRBV29-1 and TRBJ2-2; tentative D call: TRBD1 (6 bases). Per the germline V gene, CDR1 is SQVTM and CDR2 is ANQGSEA. Trimming left V 7 bases short and J 0 bases short, with 21 bases between. The CDR3 is made up of 17 amino acids. The CDR3 sequence is CSAWASFGTTNTGELFF. The CDR3 DNA sequence: TGCAGCGCCTGGGCCAGTTTCGGGACAACGAACACCGGGGAGCTGTTTTTT.

Points on this clonotype: A clone one base away is much larger, so this may be a read error. The chain has TRBV24-1 and TRBJ2-3, with D tentatively TRBD2 (5 bases). The CDR3 loop spans 14 amino acids. Trimming removed 5 bases from V and 8 bases from J, with 16 bases in between. Germline loops: CDR1 KGHDR, CDR2 SFDVKD. The CDR3 loop reads CATSGRSSFSTQYF. In nucleotides, the CDR3 is TGTGCCACCAGTGGAAGGTCTAGCTTCTCTACGCAGTATTTT.

CDR3 sequence: CASSLGYGADEQFF. As DNA, the CDR3 is TGCGCCAGCAGCTTGGGGTACGGGGCGGATGAGCAGTTCTTC. This chain links TRBV5-1 with TRBJ2-1, with D perhaps assigned TRBD1 or TRBD2 (5 bases each). The CDR3 contains 14 residues. Trimming pared 0 bases from V and 8 bases from J, leaving 12 bases between. Germline V lookup: CDR1 SGHRS, CDR2 YFSETQ.

This clonotype appeared a few times. The V call is TRBV6-1, the J call TRBJ2-7, with TRBD2 as a possible D gene (5 bases). Germline V gives CDR1 MNHNS, CDR2 SASEGT. The length of the CDR3 is 13 residues. Trimming cost V 6 bases and J 2 bases, with 11 bases left between them. CDR3 nucleotide sequence: TGTGCCAGCAGCGTTAGCGAGCCCTACGAGCAGTACTTC. Translated, it gives CASSVSEPYEQYF.

At least ten counts were recorded for this clonotype. V usage is TRBV12-3 or TRBV12-4 and J usage is TRBJ2-3; TRBD2 aligns across 10 bases. V lost 3 bases, J lost 1 base, and 1 base stayed unmatched. The CDR3 totals 15 residues. The CDR3 DNA is TGTGCCAGCAGTTTCAGCGGGAGGGGCACAGATACGCAGTATTTT. This gives the protein CASSFSGRGTDTQYF.

This chain links TRBV28 with TRBJ2-1; 12 nucleotides align to TRBD2. The length of the CDR3 is 15 residues. After removal of 6 bases from V and 5 bases from J, the junction contained 5 bases not matched to a gene. Germline-derived CDR1 and CDR2 are MDHEN and SYDVKM. CDR3 amino acids: CASRILAGGDNEQFF. The CDR3 DNA reads as TGTGCCAGCAGAATACTAGCGGGAGGTGACAATGAGCAGTTCTTC. The whole variable domain, filled in from reference TRBV28 and TRBJ2-1, reads DVKVTQSSRYLVKRTGEKVFLECVQDMDHENMFWYRQDPGLGLRLIYFSYDVKMKEKGDIPEGYSVSREKKERFSLILESASTNQTSMYLCASRILAGGDNEQFFGPGTRLTVL.

The CDR3, as DNA: TGCGCCAGCAGCTTGTGGACAGGACACAATGAGCAGTTCTTC. It is translated as CASSLWTGHNEQFF. This chain joins TRBV5-1 and TRBJ2-1, with 7 bases matching TRBD1. Per the germline V gene, CDR1 is SGHRS and CDR2 is YFSETQ. J gave up 5 bases and V 1 base, and 3 bases lay outside the gene matches. The CDR3 spans 14 residues. Full variable domain (missing parts from reference TRBV5-1 and TRBJ2-1): KAGVTQTPRYLIKTRGQQVTLSCSPISGHRSVSWYQQTPGQGLQFLFEYFSETQRNKGNFPGRFSGRQFSNSRSEMNVSTLELGDSALYLCASSLWTGHNEQFFGPGTRLTVL.

The V gene is TRBV6-1, the J gene TRBJ2-5; 7 positions agree with TRBD2. V lost 0 bases to trimming and J lost 1 base; unmatched junction nucleotides: 5. The CDR3 is 16 amino acids. In germline, CDR1 is MNHNS, CDR2 SASEGT. The CDR3 here is CASSEAGGSIQETQYF. CDR3 nucleotide sequence: TGTGCCAGCAGTGAAGCGGGCGGGAGCATCCAAGAGACCCAGTACTTC.

The chain couples TRBV3-1 to TRBJ2-1; 11 nucleotides line up with TRBD2. With 1 base clipped from V and 6 bases from J, the junction kept 11 bases outside the gene matches. Germline lookup yields CDR1 LGHDT and CDR2 YNNKEL (reference sequence). CDR3 length: 18 residues. The CDR3 sequence: CASSQGGTRLAGSNEQFF. In DNA form, the CDR3 reads TGTGCCAGCAGCCAAGGAGGCACGAGACTAGCGGGATCCAATGAGCAGTTCTTC.

The sample holds a few counts of this clonotype. This chain uses TRBV6-1 with TRBJ2-1; TRBD2 matches 7 bases. With V trimmed by 6 bases and J by 10 bases, 15 bases remained unmatched. The length of the CDR3 is 15 residues. Germline V gene lookup returns CDR1 MNHNS and CDR2 SASEGT. CDR3 in DNA: TGTGCCAGCAGCTCCCCGGAGCGGGACCTTTACGAGCAGTTCTTC. It specifies CASSSPERDLYEQFF.

This clonotype was detected ten times or more. The chain combines TRBV12-3 or TRBV12-4 with TRBJ2-2, with D perhaps TRBD2 (6 bases). The CDR3 is 15 amino acids. The V end lost 3 bases, the J end lost 2 bases, and 10 bases lay between the germline ends. The chain's CDR3 is CASSFNSGNTGELFF. For the CDR3, the DNA is TGTGCCAGCAGTTTTAATAGCGGCAACACCGGGGAGCTGTTTTTT.

This clonotype was found many times. This chain connects TRBV6-5 to TRBJ2-7; 10 bases match TRBD1. There are 14 residues in the CDR3. Germline trimming cut 4 bases from V and 5 bases from J; bases unmatched to any gene: 5. Germline V gene lookup returns CDR1 MNHEY and CDR2 SVGAGI. The CDR3 DNA reads TGTGCCAGCAGTTCACCGGGACAGGGGAACGAGCAGTACTTC. It translates to CASSSPGQGNEQYF.

Ten or more counts support this clonotype. This chain uses TRBV7-3 with TRBJ2-3; D gene unclear. The CDR3 loop spans 15 amino acids. V lost 2 bases and J lost 0, with 9 bases in between. Germline CDR1 SGHTA, CDR2 FQGTGA. The CDR3 DNA reads TGTGCCAGCAGCTTAGGTATTTCTAGCACAGATACGCAGTATTTT. The encoded protein is CASSLGISSTDTQYF.

This clonotype occurred many times. As DNA, the CDR3 is TGCGCCAGCAGCGTGGAGGGACAGATTAAAGAGACCCAGTACTTC. It codes for CASSVEGQIKETQYF. The chain employs TRBV5-1 and TRBJ2-5; a possible D gene is TRBD1 (7 bases). CDR3 length: 15 residues. Between the trimmed V and J ends, which lost 4 bases and 3 bases, there was a span of 16 bases. The germline V gene encodes CDR1 SGHRS and CDR2 YFSETQ.

The V gene is TRBV24-1, the J gene TRBJ2-5; D gene unclear. CDR1 is KGHDR and CDR2 is SFDVKD in the germline V gene. With 4 bases removed from V and 5 bases from J, the gap between germline ends came to 7 bases. CDR3 size: 12 residues. CDR3 loop: CATSDSTETQYF. CDR3 nucleotides: TGTGCCACCAGTGACTCTACGGAGACCCAGTACTTC.

This chain joins TRBV28 and TRBJ2-1; TRBD1 or TRBD2 may be the D gene (5 bases each). The V gene's germline CDR1 is MDHEN and CDR2 SYDVKM. The length of the CDR3 is 14 residues. The V end lost 6 bases, the J end lost 7 bases, and 16 bases lay between the germline ends. This CDR3 reads CASRPPRGPNEQFF. CDR3 nucleotides: TGTGCCAGCAGGCCTCCCCGGGGACCGAATGAGCAGTTCTTC.

This clonotype was observed once. The chain carries TRBV7-6 and TRBJ2-5, with D possibly being TRBD2 (5 bases). Per germline, CDR1 SGHVS and CDR2 FNYEAQ. The CDR3 covers 14 residues. The V end lost 5 bases, the J end lost 1 base, and 11 bases lay between the germline ends. CDR3 nucleotides: TGTGCCAGCAGCGCGGGTAACGTCCAAGAGACCCAGTACTTC. It encodes CASSAGNVQETQYF.

This clonotype came up a few times. The chain recombines TRBV6-5 with TRBJ2-5; 16 nucleotides agree with TRBD2. Germline lookup yields CDR1 MNHEY and CDR2 SVGAGI. Losses at the gene ends were 2 bases for V and 3 bases for J; bases not matched to a gene: 9. The CDR3 covers 19 residues. The CDR3 loop is CASSYEKGLAGGEKETQYF. CDR3 coding DNA: TGTGCCAGCAGTTACGAGAAGGGACTAGCGGGAGGGGAGAAAGAGACCCAGTACTTC.

The sample holds many counts of this clonotype. The chain links TRBV5-1 to TRBJ2-3, with D uncertain. Trimming shortened V by 7 bases and J by 0 bases, and 9 bases separated the two germline ends. This CDR3 is 13 amino acids long. CDR1 is SGHRS, CDR2 YFSETQ, per germline. The CDR3 here is CASGFRSTDTQYF. CDR3 DNA: TGCGCCAGCGGTTTCCGTAGCACAGATACGCAGTATTTT.

This clonotype has more than one count but fewer than ten. The chain joins TRBV5-6 to TRBJ2-2; D unclear. The germline CDR1 and CDR2 sequences are SGHDT and YYEEEE. The CDR3 consists of 14 residues. Trimming stripped 0 bases from V and 6 bases from J, with 9 bases between. The CDR3 spells CASSLARYPGELFF. Written as DNA, the CDR3 is TGTGCCAGCAGCTTGGCCCGGTACCCCGGGGAGCTGTTTTTT.

This clonotype was seen only a few times. CDR3 loop: CASSSSEHSEQYF. CDR3 nucleotides: TGCGCCAGCAGCTCCTCCGAGCATTCGGAGCAGTACTTC. The chain uses TRBV5-1 and TRBJ2-7; D is unresolved. The V and J ends lost 3 bases and 7 bases respectively, with 14 bases between them. Germline V CDR1 and CDR2: SGHRS, YFSETQ. The CDR3 extends over 13 amino acids.

This clonotype was picked up many times. This chain uses TRBV6-1 with TRBJ2-5; TRBD2 might be the D (6 bases). Trimming stripped 5 bases from V and 7 bases from J, with 20 bases between. The CDR3 has 15 amino acids. Germline CDR1 is MNHNS and CDR2 is SASEGT. CDR3: CASSRVPEGWGTQYF. For the CDR3, the DNA is TGTGCCAGCAGTCGCGTGCCGGAGGGTTGGGGGACCCAGTACTTC.

The chain recombines TRBV7-9 with TRBJ2-3; D not certain. This CDR3 has 17 amino acids. Looked up from germline, CDR1 is SEHNR and CDR2 is FQNEAQ (reference sequence). Trimming pared 8 bases from V and 3 bases from J, leaving 24 bases between. CDR3 sequence: CASGPDLSWRTTDTQYF. CDR3 DNA sequence: TGTGCCAGCGGCCCTGACCTTAGTTGGCGGACGACAGATACGCAGTATTTT.

In its sample, this clonotype was seen a few times. This chain connects TRBV18 to TRBJ2-1; TRBD2 aligns across 7 bases. Germline CDR1 reads KGHSH; CDR2 reads LQKENI. The CDR3 sequence is 16 residues long. Trimming at V came to 6 bases and at J to 5 bases, leaving 13 bases not matched to a gene. The CDR3 nucleotides are TGTGCCAGCTCCCAGACCGCGCGGGAGCTGGACAATGAGCAGTTCTTC. Its protein is CASSQTARELDNEQFF.